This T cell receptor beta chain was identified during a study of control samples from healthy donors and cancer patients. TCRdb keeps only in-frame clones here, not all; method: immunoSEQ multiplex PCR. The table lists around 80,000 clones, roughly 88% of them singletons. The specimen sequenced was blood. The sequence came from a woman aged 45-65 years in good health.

CDR3 coding DNA: TGTGCCACCAGCAGAGATTATGACAGCACTTACAACTATGGCTACACCTTC. It yields the protein CATSRDYDSTYNYGYTF. The J gene is TRBJ1-2, the V gene TRBV15, with D perhaps TRBD1 (5 bases). In germline, CDR1 is LNHNV, CDR2 YYDKDF (reference sequence). This CDR3 spans 17 amino acids. Trimming stripped 0 bases from V and 2 bases from J, with 16 bases between.